This entry is about one TCR beta chain. The record originates from a study of blood T cell repertoires in COVID-19. In the study overall: Acute and convalescent COVID-19 specimens originated in the United States, Italy and Spain. Nucleic acid was either cDNA or gDNA, and it came from T cells, B-cell-depleted T cells, or PBMCs.

The V segment lost 8 bases and the J segment 3 bases; nucleotides outside the gene matches: 15. The CDR3 runs to 16 residues. Germline CDR1 and CDR2: SGHNT and YENEEA. How the authors handled the data: Estimation of nucleated cell counts was performed using reference gene primer amplification. Using immunoSEQ multiplex PCR, the repertoire was profiled, and TCRdb retains in-frame clones only, with some absent. Clonal size and the V and J genes are those of that table, whereas D and trimming came from the DNA. The data show 200,000 to 250,000 clones, over 75% seen once. Source material: peripheral blood. The sequence was obtained from a human donor in a cohort sampled during active COVID-19. The V and J genes are TRBV11-3 and TRBJ1-2; 7 bases fit TRBD1. Here the CDR3 DNA reads TGTGCCAGCCCACGGACAGGAAAAAAAAGCGACTATGGCTACACCTTC. Protein product: CASPRTGKKSDYGYTF.